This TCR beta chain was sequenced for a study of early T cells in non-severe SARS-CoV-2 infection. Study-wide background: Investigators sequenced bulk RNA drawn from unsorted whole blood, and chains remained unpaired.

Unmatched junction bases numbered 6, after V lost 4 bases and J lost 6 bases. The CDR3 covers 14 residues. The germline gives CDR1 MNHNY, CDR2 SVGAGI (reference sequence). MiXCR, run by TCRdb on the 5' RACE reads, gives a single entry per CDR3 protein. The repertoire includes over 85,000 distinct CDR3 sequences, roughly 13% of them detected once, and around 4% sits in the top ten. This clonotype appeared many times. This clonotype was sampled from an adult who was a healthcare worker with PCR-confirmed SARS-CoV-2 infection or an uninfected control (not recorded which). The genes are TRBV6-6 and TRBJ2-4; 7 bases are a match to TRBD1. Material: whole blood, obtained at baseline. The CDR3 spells CASSFRQGINIQYF. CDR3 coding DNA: TGTGCCAGCAGTTTCAGACAGGGAATAAACATTCAGTACTTC.